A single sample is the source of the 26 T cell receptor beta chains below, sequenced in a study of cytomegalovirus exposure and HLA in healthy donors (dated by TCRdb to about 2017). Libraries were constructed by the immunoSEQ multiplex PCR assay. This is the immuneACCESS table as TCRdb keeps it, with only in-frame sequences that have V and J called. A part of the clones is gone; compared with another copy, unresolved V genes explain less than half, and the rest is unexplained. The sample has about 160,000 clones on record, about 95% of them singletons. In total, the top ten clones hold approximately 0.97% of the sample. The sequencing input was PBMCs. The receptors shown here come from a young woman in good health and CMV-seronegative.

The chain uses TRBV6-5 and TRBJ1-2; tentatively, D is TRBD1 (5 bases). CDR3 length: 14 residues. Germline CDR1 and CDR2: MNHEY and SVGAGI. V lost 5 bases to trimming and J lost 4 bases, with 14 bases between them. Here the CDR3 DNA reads TGTGCCAGCAGTCACGAAGGGGCCCCCTATGGCTACACCTTC. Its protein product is CASSHEGAPYGYTF.

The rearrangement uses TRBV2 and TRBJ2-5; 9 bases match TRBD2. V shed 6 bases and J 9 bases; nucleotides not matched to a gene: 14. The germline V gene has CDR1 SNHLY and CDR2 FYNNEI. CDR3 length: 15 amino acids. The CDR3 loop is CASRETSGGGAPQYF. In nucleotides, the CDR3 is TGTGCCAGCAGAGAGACTAGCGGTGGGGGGGCACCCCAGTACTTC.

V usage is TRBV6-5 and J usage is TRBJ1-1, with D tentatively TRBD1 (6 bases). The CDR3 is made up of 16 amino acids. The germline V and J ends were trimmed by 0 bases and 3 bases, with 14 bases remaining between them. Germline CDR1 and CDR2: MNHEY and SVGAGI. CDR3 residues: CASSYSWTAQHTEAFF. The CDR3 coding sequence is TGTGCCAGCAGTTACTCCTGGACAGCCCAACACACTGAAGCTTTCTTT.

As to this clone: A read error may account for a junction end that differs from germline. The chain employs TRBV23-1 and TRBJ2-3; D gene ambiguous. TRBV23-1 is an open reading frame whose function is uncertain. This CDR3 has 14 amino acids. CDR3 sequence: CASTNGSSTTSRLF. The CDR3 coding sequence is TGCGCCAGCACCAATGGGTCTAGTACTACCTCAAGATTGTTT.

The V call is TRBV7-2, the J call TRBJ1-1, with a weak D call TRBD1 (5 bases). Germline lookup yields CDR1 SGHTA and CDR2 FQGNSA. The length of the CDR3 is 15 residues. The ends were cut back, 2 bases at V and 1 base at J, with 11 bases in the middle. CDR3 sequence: CASSLWGSQNTEAFF. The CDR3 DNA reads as TGTGCCAGCAGCTTATGGGGCAGTCAGAACACTGAAGCTTTCTTT. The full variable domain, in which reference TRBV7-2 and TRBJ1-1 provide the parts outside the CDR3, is GAGVSQSPSNKVTEKGKDVELRCDPISGHTALYWYRQSLGQGLEFLIYFQGNSAPDKSGLPSDRFSAERTGGSVSTLTIQRTQQEDSAVYLCASSLWGSQNTEAFFGQGTRLTVV.

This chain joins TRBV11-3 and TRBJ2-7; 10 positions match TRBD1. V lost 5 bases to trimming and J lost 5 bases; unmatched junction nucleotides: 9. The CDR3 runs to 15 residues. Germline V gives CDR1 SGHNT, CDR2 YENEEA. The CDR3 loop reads CASSRRTGGSNEQYF. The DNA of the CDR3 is TGTGCCAGCAGCAGACGGACAGGGGGTTCTAACGAGCAGTACTTC.

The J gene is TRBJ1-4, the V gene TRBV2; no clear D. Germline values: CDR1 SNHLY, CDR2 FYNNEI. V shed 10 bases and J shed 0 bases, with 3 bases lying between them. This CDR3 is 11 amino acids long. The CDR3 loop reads CATSTNEKLFF. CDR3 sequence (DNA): TGTGCCACTTCAACTAATGAAAAACTGTTTTTT.

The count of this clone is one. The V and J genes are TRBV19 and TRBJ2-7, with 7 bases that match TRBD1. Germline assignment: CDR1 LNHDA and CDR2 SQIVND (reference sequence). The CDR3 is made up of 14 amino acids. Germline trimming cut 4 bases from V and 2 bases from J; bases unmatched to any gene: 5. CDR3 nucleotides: TGTGCCAGTAGTACCACGACAGGGACCTACGAGCAGTACTTC. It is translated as CASSTTTGTYEQYF.

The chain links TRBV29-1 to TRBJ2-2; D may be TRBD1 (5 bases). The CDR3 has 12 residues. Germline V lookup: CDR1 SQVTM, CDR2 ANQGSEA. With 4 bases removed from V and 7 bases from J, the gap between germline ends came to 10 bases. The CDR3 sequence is CSVVEGVGELFF. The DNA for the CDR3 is TGCAGCGTTGTGGAAGGGGTCGGGGAGCTGTTTTTT.

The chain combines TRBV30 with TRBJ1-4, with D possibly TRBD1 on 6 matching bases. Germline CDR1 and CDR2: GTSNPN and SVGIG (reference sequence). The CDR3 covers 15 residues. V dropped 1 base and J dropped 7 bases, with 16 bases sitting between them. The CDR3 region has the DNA TGTGCCTGGAGTGGCCTCGGGGGGCGCGGTGAAAAACTGTTTTTT. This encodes CAWSGLGGRGEKLFF.

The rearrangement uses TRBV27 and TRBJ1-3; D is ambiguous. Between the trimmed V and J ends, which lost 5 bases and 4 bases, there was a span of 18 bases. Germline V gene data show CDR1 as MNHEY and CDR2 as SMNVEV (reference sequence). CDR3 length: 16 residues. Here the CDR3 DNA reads TGTGCCAGCAGTCGGACTCTGTCGCAAGCCGGAAACACCATATATTTT. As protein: CASSRTLSQAGNTIYF.

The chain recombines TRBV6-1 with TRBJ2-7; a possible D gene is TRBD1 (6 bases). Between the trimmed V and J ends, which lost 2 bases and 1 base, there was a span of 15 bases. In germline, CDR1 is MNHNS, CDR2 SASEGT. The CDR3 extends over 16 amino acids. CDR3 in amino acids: CASSERVGDISYEQYF. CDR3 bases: TGTGCCAGCAGTGAAAGGGTAGGGGACATTTCCTACGAGCAGTACTTC.

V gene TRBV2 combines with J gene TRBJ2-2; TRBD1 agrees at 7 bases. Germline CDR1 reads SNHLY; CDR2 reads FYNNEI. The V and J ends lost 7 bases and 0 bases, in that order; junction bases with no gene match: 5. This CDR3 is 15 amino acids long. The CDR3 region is CASTRDRTNTGELFF. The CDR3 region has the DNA TGTGCCAGCACCAGGGACAGAACGAACACCGGGGAGCTGTTTTTT.

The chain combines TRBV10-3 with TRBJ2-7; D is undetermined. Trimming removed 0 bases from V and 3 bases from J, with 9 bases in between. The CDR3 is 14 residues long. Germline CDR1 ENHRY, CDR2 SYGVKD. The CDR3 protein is CAISESTEIYEQYF. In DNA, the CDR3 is TGTGCCATCAGTGAGTCCACAGAGATCTACGAGCAGTACTTC.

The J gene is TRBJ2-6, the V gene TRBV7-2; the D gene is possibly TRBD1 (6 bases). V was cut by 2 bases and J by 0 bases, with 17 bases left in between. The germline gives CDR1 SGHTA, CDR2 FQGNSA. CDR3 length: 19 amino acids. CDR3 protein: CASSLHRQALLSGANVLTF. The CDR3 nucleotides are TGTGCCAGCAGCTTACACCGACAGGCCCTCCTCTCTGGGGCCAACGTCCTGACTTTC.

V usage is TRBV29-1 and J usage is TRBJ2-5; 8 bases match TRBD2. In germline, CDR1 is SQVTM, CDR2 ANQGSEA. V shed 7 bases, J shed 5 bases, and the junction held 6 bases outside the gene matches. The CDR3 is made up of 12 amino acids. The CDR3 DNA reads TGCAGCGCCACTAGACTAGCGGAGACCCAGTACTTC. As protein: CSATRLAETQYF.

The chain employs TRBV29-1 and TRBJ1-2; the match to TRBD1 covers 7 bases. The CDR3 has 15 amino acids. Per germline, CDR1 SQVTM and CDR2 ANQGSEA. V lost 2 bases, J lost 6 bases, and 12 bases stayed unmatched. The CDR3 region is CSVEPTGEVNHGYTF. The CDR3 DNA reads TGCAGCGTTGAACCTACAGGGGAGGTAAACCATGGCTACACCTTC.

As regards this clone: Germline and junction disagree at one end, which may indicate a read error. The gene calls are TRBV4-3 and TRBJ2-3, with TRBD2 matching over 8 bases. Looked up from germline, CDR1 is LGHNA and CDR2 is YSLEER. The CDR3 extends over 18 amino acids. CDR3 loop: CASSQVIGGDLAADTQCF. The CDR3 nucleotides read TGCGCCAGCAGCCAAGTTATCGGGGGGGACCTCGCGGCAGATACGCAGTGTTTT.

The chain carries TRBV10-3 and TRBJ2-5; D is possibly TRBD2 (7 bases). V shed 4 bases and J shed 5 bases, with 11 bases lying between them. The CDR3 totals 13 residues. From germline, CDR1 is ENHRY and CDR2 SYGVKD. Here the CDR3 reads CAISGGGGETQYF. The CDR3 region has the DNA TGTGCCATCAGTGGCGGGGGCGGTGAGACCCAGTACTTC.

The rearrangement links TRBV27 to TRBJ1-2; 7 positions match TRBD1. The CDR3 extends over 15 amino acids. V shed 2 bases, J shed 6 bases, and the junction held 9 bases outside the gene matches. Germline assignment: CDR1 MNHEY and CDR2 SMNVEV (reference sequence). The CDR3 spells CASSLTRQGIDGYTF. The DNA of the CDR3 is TGTGCCAGCAGTTTAACTCGACAGGGAATCGATGGCTACACCTTC.

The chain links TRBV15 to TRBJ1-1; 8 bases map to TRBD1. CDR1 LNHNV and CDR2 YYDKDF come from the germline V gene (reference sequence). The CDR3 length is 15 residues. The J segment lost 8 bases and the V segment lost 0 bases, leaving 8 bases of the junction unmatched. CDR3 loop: CATSRDRGRGQEAFF. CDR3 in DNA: TGTGCCACCAGCAGAGATCGGGGCAGGGGGCAAGAAGCTTTCTTT.

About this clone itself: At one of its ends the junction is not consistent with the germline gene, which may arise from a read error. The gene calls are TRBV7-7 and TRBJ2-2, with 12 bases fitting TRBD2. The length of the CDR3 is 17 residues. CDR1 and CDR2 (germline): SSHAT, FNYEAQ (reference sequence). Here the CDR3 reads CASSKTSGGPNTGELFF. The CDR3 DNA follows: TGTGCTAGCAGCAAGACTAGCGGGGGCCCGAACACCGGGGAGCTGTTTTTT.

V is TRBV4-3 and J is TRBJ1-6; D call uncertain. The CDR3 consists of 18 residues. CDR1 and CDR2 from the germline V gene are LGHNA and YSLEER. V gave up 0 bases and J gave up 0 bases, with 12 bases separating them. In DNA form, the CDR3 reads TGCGCCAGCAGCCAAGATCTCGCCCTAAGCTCCTATAATTCACCCCTCCACTTT. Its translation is CASSQDLALSSYNSPLHF.

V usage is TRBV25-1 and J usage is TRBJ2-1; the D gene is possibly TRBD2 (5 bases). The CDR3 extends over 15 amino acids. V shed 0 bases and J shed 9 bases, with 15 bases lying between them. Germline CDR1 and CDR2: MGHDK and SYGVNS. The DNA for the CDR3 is TGTGCCAGCAGTGAATATGGGCGGGTGTTAGGTGAGCAGTTCTTC. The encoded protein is CASSEYGRVLGEQFF.

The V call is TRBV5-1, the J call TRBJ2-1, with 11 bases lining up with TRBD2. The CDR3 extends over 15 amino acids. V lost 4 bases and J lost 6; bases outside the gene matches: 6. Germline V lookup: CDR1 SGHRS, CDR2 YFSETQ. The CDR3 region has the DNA TGCGCCAGCAGCCCTCTAGCGGGGGGTAGCAATGAGCAGTTCTTC. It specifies CASSPLAGGSNEQFF.

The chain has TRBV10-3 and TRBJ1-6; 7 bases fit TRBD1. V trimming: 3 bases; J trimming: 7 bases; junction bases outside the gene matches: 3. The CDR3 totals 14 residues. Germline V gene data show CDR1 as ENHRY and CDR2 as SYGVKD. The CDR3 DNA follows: TGTGCCATCAGTGAACAGGGGTTAAATTCACCCCTCCACTTT. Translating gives CAISEQGLNSPLHF.